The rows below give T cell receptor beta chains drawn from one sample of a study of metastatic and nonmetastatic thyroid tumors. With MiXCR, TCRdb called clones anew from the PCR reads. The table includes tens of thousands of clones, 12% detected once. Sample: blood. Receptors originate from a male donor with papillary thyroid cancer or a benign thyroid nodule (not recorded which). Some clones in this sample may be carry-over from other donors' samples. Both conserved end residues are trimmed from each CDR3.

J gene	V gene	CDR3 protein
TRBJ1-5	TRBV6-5	AKLWGGFWLGASNQPQH
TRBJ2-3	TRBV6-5	ASSYQVFGTDTQY
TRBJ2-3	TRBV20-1	SARRGGWGAGTDTQY
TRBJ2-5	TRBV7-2	ASSRGARGTQY
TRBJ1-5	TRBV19	ASRKGTDQPQH
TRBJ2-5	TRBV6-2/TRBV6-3	ASSNRAGGPEETQY
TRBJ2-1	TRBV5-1	ASTSLDRAENEQF
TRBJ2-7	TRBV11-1	ASSPWDTSSKSSYEQY
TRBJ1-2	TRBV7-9	ATHLQETNYGYT
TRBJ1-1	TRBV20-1	SARAGLGAEAF
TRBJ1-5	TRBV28	ASSPRRGGLNQPQH
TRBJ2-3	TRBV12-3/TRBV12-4	ASSFGWTDTQY
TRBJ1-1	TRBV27	ASSALSSPEAF
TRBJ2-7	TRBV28	ASSLSLAGAGYEQY
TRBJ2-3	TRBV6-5	ASSYGGTETDTQY
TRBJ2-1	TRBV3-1	ASSQETAASLAGVYNEQF
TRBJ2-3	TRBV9	ASSPQRGTDTQY
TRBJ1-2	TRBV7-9	ASSLTETSRGYT
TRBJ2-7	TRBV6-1	AGAPWTSGYEQY
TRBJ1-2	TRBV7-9	ASSLDPGGTYGYT
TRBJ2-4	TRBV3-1	ASSRTSGGLAKNIQY
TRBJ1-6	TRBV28	ASSSRQGHSPLH
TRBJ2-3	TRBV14	ASSTSGRDTQY
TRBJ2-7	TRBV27	ASSPDGPYEQY
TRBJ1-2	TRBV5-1	ASSLGGQINGYT
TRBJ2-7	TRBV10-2	VSSESGTSGDYEQY
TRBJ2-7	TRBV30	AWVPAGGSYEQY
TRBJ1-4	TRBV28	ASSWHTGGRKLF
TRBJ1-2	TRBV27	ASSPTTTGGFHGYT
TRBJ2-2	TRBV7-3	ASSFGFVGGELF
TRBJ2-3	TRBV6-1	ASSETGGRTDTQY
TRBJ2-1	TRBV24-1	ATSDSKTSGVSNEQF
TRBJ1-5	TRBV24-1	ATSQSGVLVSNQPQH
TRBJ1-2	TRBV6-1	ASSELRDRPYYGYT
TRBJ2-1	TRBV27	ASSLVGVNEQF
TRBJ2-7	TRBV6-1	ASSDLGLATFEQY
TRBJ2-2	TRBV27	ASRGGANTGELF
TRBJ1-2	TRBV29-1	SVAPGREDGYT
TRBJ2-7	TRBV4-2	ASSQVSSGSYEQY
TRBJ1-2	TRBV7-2	ASSPATGTGGYT
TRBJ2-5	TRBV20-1	SVREDPQETQY